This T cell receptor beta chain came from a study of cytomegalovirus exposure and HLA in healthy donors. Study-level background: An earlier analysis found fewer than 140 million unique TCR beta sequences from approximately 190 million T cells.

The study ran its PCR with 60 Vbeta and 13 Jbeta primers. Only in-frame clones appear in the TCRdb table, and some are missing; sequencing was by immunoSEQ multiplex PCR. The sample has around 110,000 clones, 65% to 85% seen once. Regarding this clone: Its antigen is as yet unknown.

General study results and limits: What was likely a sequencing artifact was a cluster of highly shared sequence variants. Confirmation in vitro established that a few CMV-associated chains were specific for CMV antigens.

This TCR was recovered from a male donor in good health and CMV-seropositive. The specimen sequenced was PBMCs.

CDR3 protein: CASSLDRGGKPQHF. The CDR3 DNA reads TGTGCCAGCAGCCTTGATAGGGGAGGGAAGCCCCAGCATTTT. The rearrangement links TRBV5-8 to TRBJ1-5, with D possibly TRBD1 on 5 matching bases. Germline V gene data show CDR1 as SGHTS and CDR2 as YDEGEE. CDR3 length: 14 residues. Trimming cost V 4 bases and J 8 bases, with 16 bases left between them.